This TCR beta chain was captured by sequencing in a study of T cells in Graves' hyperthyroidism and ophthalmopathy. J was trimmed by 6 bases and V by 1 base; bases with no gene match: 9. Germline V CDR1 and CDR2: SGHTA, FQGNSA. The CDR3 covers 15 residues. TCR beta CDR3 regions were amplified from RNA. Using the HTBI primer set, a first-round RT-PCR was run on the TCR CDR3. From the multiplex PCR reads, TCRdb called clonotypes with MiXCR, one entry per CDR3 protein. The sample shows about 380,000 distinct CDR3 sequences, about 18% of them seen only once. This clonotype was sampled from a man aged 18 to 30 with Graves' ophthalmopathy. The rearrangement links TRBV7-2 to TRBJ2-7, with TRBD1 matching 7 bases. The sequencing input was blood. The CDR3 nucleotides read TGTGCCAGCAGCTTAGGGGGTCAGGGGGTGAGCGAGCAGTACTTC. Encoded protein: CASSLGGQGVSEQYF.